The present TCR beta chain was sequenced within a study of blood T cell repertoires in COVID-19. About the study: PBMCs, B-cell-depleted T cells, or T cells were the source of the cDNA or gDNA that made up the material.

Assay used: immunoSEQ multiplex PCR; TCRdb lists only in-frame clones, some missing. The sample has about 74,000 clones; roughly four fifths are singletons. The germline CDR1 and CDR2 sequences are SGDLS and YYNGEE. The CDR3 runs to 15 residues. Trimming removed 4 bases from V and 9 bases from J; junction bases left unmatched: 10. The source is a man between 65 and 85 years old with acute or convalescent COVID-19. The V call is TRBV9, the J call TRBJ1-6; 7 nucleotides match TRBD1. The sample taken for sequencing was peripheral blood. CDR3 bases: TGTGCCAGCAGCCCCCGCGGGGACAGTCTTTCACCCCTCCACTTT. This sequence encodes CASSPRGDSLSPLHF.